What follows are 17 T cell receptor beta chains derived from one specimen sequenced in a study of CD8 T cells in ankylosing spondylitis. TCRdb recomputed calls from the 5' RACE reads with MiXCR, one row per CDR3 protein. The profile shows around 29,000 distinct CDR3 sequences, about 5.2% of them singletons. Input material: blood, either unsorted or a sorted T cell fraction (not recorded which). All receptors come from a female donor with ankylosing spondylitis or in good health (not recorded which).

At least ten counts were recorded for this clonotype. The V and J genes are TRBV9 and TRBJ2-2, with TRBD2 as a possible D gene (6 bases). V shed 0 bases and J shed 5 bases, with 20 bases lying between them. Germline CDR1 reads SGDLS; CDR2 reads YYNGEE. This CDR3 region has 18 residues. CDR3 protein: CASSVGVAVESPTGELFF. The CDR3 DNA reads as TGTGCCAGCAGCGTAGGAGTAGCGGTAGAAAGCCCAACCGGGGAGCTGTTTTTT.

Ten or more counts support this clonotype. The chain is built from TRBV9 and TRBJ1-5; D unresolved. The CDR3 covers 14 residues. Germline V gene data show CDR1 as SGDLS and CDR2 as YYNGEE. V lost 0 bases and J 2 bases, leaving 6 bases between the germline ends. CDR3 sequence: CASSVESGNQPQHF. The DNA for the CDR3 is TGTGCCAGCAGCGTAGAGTCTGGCAATCAGCCCCAGCATTTT.

The chain uses TRBV9 and TRBJ1-6; 11 positions match TRBD1. This CDR3 has 17 residues. J lost 6 bases, V lost 4 bases, and 9 bases had no gene match. Germline V gene data show CDR1 as SGDLS and CDR2 as YYNGEE. CDR3 nucleotide sequence: TGTGCCAGCAGCCCCGGACAGGGGGCGCGCGTTAATTCACCCCTCCACTTT. Translating it yields CASSPGQGARVNSPLHF.

This clonotype ranks as medium-sized. The genes are TRBV9 and TRBJ1-1; D remains unclear. This CDR3 is 12 amino acids long. Trimming took 3 bases from V and 8 from J, leaving 11 bases between them. Germline CDR1 is SGDLS and CDR2 is YYNGEE. This CDR3 is CASSAVGPEAFF. The CDR3 DNA reads as TGTGCCAGCAGCGCCGTAGGCCCCGAAGCTTTCTTT.

This clonotype was observed many times. The rearrangement joins TRBV9 to TRBJ2-2, with TRBD2 matching 7 bases. Per the germline V gene, CDR1 is SGDLS and CDR2 is YYNGEE. The CDR3 consists of 16 residues. The ends lost 4 bases at V and 0 bases at J; junction bases unmatched: 6. CDR3 nucleotide sequence: TGTGCCAGCAGCCCGTGGGGGGGGACGAACACCGGGGAGCTGTTTTTT. It encodes CASSPWGGTNTGELFF.

This clonotype was observed at least ten times. The chain links TRBV9 to TRBJ1-2; tentative D call: TRBD1 (5 bases). V dropped 4 bases and J dropped 4 bases, with 20 bases sitting between them. CDR1 and CDR2 from the germline V gene are SGDLS and YYNGEE. This CDR3 comprises 16 residues. The chain's CDR3 is CASSRVAGGYSYGYTF. CDR3 coding DNA: TGTGCCAGCAGCCGCGTCGCTGGGGGTTATAGCTATGGCTACACCTTC.

This clonotype was recorded at least ten times. The V and J genes are TRBV9 and TRBJ2-7; 11 nucleotides match TRBD1. J was trimmed by 2 bases and V by 4 bases; bases with no gene match: 8. The length of the CDR3 is 16 residues. Germline lookup yields CDR1 SGDLS and CDR2 YYNGEE. The CDR3 loop reads CASSPADRGQTYEQYF. Here the CDR3 DNA reads TGTGCCAGCAGCCCTGCGGACAGGGGGCAAACCTACGAGCAGTACTTC.

The sample holds a few counts of this clonotype. The rearrangement links TRBV9 to TRBJ2-3, with 13 bases matching TRBD2. J lost 4 bases, V lost 4 bases, and 6 bases had no gene match. Germline V gene lookup returns CDR1 SGDLS and CDR2 YYNGEE. The CDR3 spans 16 residues. The CDR3, as DNA: TGTGCCAGCAGCCTCCAAGGACTAGCGGGAGCAGATACGCAGTATTTT. As protein: CASSLQGLAGADTQYF.

This clonotype has only a few counts. The chain carries TRBV9 and TRBJ2-3; 9 bases agree with TRBD2. In germline, CDR1 is SGDLS, CDR2 YYNGEE. The junction had 3 bases not matched to a gene; V was cut back by 0 bases and J by 1 base. This CDR3 is 16 amino acids long. The CDR3 nucleotides read TGTGCCAGCAGCGTAGTCGCTAGCGGGGGCACAGATACGCAGTATTTT. Its translation: CASSVVASGGTDTQYF.

This clonotype was seen repeatedly, ten times or more. The chain combines TRBV9 with TRBJ2-7; a possible D gene is TRBD2 (6 bases). Germline V gene lookup returns CDR1 SGDLS and CDR2 YYNGEE. V was cut by 2 bases and J by 6 bases, with 18 bases left in between. The CDR3 has 15 amino acids. DNA for the CDR3: TGTGCCAGCAGCGTCGGGACCCTCTCCGGGGGCGAGCAGTACTTC. Protein product: CASSVGTLSGGEQYF.

This clonotype was seen many times. The chain combines TRBV9 with TRBJ2-3, with D unclear. The length of the CDR3 is 14 residues. V was pared by 3 bases and J by 1 base, with 9 bases between. Germline V gene sequence: CDR1 SGDLS, CDR2 YYNGEE. DNA of the CDR3: TGTGCCAGCAGCGCCCTGGGCGGCACAGATACGCAGTATTTT. It specifies CASSALGGTDTQYF.

V usage is TRBV9 and J usage is TRBJ1-1; 8 bases are shared with TRBD1. This CDR3 is 14 amino acids long. Germline V gives CDR1 SGDLS, CDR2 YYNGEE. J gave up 1 base and V 3 bases, and 2 bases lay outside the gene matches. The CDR3 region is CASSGQGANTEAFF. The CDR3 DNA sequence: TGTGCCAGCAGCGGGCAGGGGGCGAACACTGAAGCTTTCTTT.

This clonotype was seen at least ten times. The V gene is TRBV9, the J gene TRBJ1-5; no reliable D call. The CDR3 contains 14 residues. V shed 2 bases and J shed 3 bases, with 9 bases lying between them. Germline V CDR1 and CDR2: SGDLS, YYNGEE. DNA for the CDR3: TGTGCCAGCAGCGTGGCCGGGAACAATCAGCCCCAGCATTTT. Protein sequence: CASSVAGNNQPQHF. The full variable domain, in which reference TRBV9 and TRBJ1-5 provide the parts outside the CDR3, is DSGVTQTPKHLITATGQRVTLRCSPRSGDLSVYWYQQSLDQGLQFLIQYYNGEERAKGNILERFSAQQFPDLHSELNLSSLELGDSALYFCASSVAGNNQPQHFGDGTRLSIL.

This clonotype was picked up many times. This chain joins TRBV9 and TRBJ2-7; 8 nucleotides match TRBD1. This CDR3 contains 15 residues. Germline trimming cut 3 bases from V and 0 bases from J; bases unmatched to any gene: 5. Looked up from germline, CDR1 is SGDLS and CDR2 is YYNGEE. CDR3 in amino acids: CASSAGTGRSYEQYF. The CDR3 bases are TGTGCCAGCAGCGCGGGGACAGGACGCTCCTACGAGCAGTACTTC.

This clonotype is classed as medium-sized (0.01 to 0.1%). The J gene is TRBJ1-2, the V gene TRBV9; possible D gene TRBD1, 5 bases. Between the trimmed V and J ends, which lost 4 bases and 8 bases, there was a span of 24 bases. The CDR3 totals 16 residues. Germline V gene sequence: CDR1 SGDLS, CDR2 YYNGEE. This CDR3 reads CASSPSVRVQGGGYTF. The CDR3 coding sequence is TGTGCCAGCAGCCCGAGCGTAAGGGTGCAGGGAGGAGGCTACACCTTC. The variable domain in full, with the rest retrieved from reference TRBV9 and TRBJ1-2, is DSGVTQTPKHLITATGQRVTLRCSPRSGDLSVYWYQQSLDQGLQFLIQYYNGEERAKGNILERFSAQQFPDLHSELNLSSLELGDSALYFCASSPSVRVQGGGYTFGSGTRLTVV.

This clonotype has a count of ten or more. The chain joins TRBV9 to TRBJ1-6, with 7 bases identical to TRBD1. The germline V gene has CDR1 SGDLS and CDR2 YYNGEE. V lost 0 bases and J lost 8; bases outside the gene matches: 8. This CDR3 comprises 16 residues. This CDR3 reads CASSVVSYRGYSPLHF. The CDR3, as DNA: TGTGCCAGCAGCGTAGTGTCCTACAGGGGATATTCACCCCTCCACTTT.

There are many counts of this clonotype. A much larger clone lies a single base off, so this may be a read error. The CDR3 DNA follows: TGTGCCAGCAGCAACGGACTAGCGGGAATCAACGAGCAGTACTTC. Protein sequence: CASSNGLAGINEQYF. V is TRBV9 and J is TRBJ2-7, with TRBD2 matching over 12 bases. The V gene's germline CDR1 is SGDLS and CDR2 YYNGEE. V lost 4 bases and J lost 5; bases outside the gene matches: 7. CDR3 size: 15 residues.